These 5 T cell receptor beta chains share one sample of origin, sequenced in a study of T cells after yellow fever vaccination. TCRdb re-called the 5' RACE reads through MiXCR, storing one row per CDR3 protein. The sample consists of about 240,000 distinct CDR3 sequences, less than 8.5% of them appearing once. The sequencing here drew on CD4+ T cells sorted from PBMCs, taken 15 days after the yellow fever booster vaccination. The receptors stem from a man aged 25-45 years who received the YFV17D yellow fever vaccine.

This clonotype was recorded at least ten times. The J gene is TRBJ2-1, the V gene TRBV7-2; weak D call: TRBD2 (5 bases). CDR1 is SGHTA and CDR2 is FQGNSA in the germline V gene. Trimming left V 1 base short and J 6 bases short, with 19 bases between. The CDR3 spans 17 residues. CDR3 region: CASSLGSVALSFNEQFF. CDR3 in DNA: TGTGCCAGCAGCTTAGGTTCTGTAGCGTTGAGTTTCAATGAGCAGTTCTTC.

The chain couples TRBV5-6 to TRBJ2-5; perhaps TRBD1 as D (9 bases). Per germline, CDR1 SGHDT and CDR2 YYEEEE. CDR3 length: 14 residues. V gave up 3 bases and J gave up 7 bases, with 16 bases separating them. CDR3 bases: TGTGCCAGCAGCTGGGACAGGGCGGGAGGGACCCAGTACTTC. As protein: CASSWDRAGGTQYF.

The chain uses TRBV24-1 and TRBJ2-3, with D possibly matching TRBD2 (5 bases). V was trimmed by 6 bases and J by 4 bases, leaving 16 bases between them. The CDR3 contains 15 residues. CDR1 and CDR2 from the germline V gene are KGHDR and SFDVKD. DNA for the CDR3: TGTGCCACCAGTACACTAGACAACCATGCAGATACGCAGTATTTT. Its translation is CATSTLDNHADTQYF.

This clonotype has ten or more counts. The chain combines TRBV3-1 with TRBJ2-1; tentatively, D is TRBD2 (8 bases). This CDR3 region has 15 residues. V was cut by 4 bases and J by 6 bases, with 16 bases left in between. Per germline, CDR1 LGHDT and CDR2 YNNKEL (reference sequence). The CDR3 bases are TGTGCCAGCAGCCCCTCGGGAGGGGGCTTCAATGAGCAGTTCTTC. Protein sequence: CASSPSGGGFNEQFF.

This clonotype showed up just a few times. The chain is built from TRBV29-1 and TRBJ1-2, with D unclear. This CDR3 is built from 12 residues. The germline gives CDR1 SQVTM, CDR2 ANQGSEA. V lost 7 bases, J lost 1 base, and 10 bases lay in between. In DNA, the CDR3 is TGCAGCGGGGAGAGCGGTAACTATGGCTACACCTTC. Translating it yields CSGESGNYGYTF.